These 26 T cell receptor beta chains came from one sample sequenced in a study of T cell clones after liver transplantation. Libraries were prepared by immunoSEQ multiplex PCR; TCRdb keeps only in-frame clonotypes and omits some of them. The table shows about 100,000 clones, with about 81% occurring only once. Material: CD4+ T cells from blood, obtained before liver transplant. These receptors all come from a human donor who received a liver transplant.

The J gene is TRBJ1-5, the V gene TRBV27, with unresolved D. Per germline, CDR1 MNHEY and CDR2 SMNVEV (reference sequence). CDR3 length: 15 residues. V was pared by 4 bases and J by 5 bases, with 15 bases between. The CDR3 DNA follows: TGTGCCAGCAGTTCCCTGGGAGGTGGGCATCAGCCCCAGCATTTT. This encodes CASSSLGGGHQPQHF.

CDR3 DNA: TGTGCCAGCAGCCCTGGGACAGGGGTGGGTAGGAACTATGGCTACACCTTC. Residues: CASSPGTGVGRNYGYTF. J is TRBJ1-2 and V is TRBV7-3, with 10 positions matching TRBD1. Unmatched junction bases numbered 11, after V lost 5 bases and J lost 2 bases. CDR3 length: 17 residues. Germline lookup yields CDR1 SGHTA and CDR2 FQGTGA.

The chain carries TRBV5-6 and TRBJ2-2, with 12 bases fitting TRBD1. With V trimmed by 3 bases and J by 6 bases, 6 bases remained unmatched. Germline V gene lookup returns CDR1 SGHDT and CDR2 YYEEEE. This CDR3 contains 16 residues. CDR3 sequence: CASSWGQGAESGELFF. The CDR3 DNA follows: TGTGCCAGCAGCTGGGGACAGGGGGCTGAATCCGGGGAGCTGTTTTTT. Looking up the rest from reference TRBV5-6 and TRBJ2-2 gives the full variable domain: DAGVTQSPTHLIKTRGQQVTLRCSPKSGHDTVSWYQQALGQGPQFIFQYYEEEERQRGNFPDRFSGHQFPNYSSELNVNALLLGDSALYLCASSWGQGAESGELFFGEGSRLTVL.

DNA for the CDR3: TGTGCCTGGAGTGTATCCAGTTACACCGGGGAGCTGTTTTTT. Amino acids: CAWSVSSYTGELFF. This chain uses TRBV30 with TRBJ2-2; D uncertain. The V and J ends lost 0 bases and 3 bases respectively, with 8 bases between them. CDR1 and CDR2 (germline): GTSNPN, SVGIG (reference sequence). This CDR3 contains 14 residues.

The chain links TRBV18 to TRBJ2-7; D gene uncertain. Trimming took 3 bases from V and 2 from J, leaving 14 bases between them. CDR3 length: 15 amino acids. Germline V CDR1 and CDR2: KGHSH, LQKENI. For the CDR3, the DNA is TGTGCCAGCTCACCTTCACGGCCCCGCGCCTACGAGCAGTACTTC. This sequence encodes CASSPSRPRAYEQYF.

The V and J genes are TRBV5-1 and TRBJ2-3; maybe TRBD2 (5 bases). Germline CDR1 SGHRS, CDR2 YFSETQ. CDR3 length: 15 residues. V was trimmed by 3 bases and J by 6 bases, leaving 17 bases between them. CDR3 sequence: CASSSGLFPSDTQYF. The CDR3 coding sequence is TGCGCCAGCAGCTCAGGACTGTTTCCTTCGGATACGCAGTATTTT.

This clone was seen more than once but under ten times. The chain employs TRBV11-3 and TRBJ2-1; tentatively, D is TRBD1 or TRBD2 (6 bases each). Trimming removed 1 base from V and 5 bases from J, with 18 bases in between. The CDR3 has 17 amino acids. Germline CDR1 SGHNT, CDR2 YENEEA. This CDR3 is CASSLAARGRADNEQFF. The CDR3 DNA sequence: TGTGCCAGCAGCTTAGCCGCCCGGGGGCGGGCCGACAATGAGCAGTTCTTC.

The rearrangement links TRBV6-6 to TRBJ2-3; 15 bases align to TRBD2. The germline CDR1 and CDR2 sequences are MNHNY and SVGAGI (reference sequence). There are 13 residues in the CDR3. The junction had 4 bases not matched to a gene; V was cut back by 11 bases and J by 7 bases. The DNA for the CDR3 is TGTGCCGACGGACTAGCGGGGGGGAATACGCAGTATTTT. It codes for CADGLAGGNTQYF.

CDR3 coding DNA: TGTGCCAGCAGCCAAGAAGGCCCGGGAGGAACAGCCGAGACCCAGTACTTC. As protein: CASSQEGPGGTAETQYF. This chain joins TRBV14 and TRBJ2-5, with TRBD2 matching over 7 bases. The CDR3 spans 17 residues. Germline trimming cut 0 bases from V and 5 bases from J; bases unmatched to any gene: 12. Germline CDR1 and CDR2: SGHDN and FVKESK.

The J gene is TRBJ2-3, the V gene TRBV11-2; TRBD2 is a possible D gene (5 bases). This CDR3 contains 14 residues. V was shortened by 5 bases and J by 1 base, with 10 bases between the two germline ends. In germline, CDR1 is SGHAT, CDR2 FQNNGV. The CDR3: CASSPQEGTDTQYF. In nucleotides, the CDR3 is TGTGCCAGCAGCCCTCAGGAGGGCACAGATACGCAGTATTTT.

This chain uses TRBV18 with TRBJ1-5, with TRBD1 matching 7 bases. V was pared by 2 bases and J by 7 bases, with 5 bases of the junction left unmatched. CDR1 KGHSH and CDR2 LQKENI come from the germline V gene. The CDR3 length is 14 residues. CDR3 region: CASSPTGQVQPQHF. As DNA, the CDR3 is TGTGCCAGCTCACCAACTGGACAGGTCCAGCCCCAGCATTTT.

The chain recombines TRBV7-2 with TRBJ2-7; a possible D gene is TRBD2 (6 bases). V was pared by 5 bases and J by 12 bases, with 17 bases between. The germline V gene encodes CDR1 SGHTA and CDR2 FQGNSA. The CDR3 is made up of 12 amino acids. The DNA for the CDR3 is TGTGCCAGCAGCCCCGGGGGTGGAGTTCTGTACTTC. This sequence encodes CASSPGGGVLYF.

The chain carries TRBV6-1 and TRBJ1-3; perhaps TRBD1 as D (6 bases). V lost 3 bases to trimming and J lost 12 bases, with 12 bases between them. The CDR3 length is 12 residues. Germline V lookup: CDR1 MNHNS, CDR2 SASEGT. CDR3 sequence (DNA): TGTGCCAGCAGTGAGCCTACAGGGAACATATATTTT. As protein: CASSEPTGNIYF.

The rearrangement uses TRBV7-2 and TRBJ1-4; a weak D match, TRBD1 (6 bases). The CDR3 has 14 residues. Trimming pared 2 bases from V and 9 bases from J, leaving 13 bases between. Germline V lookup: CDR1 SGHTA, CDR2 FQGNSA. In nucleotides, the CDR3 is TGTGCCAGCAGCTTACGCCCCGGGACACAAAAACTGTTTTTT. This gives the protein CASSLRPGTQKLFF.

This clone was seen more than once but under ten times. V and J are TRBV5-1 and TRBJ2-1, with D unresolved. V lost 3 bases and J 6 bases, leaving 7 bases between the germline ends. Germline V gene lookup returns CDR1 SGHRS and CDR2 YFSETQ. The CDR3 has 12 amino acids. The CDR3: CASSSALNEQFF. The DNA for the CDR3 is TGCGCCAGCAGCTCAGCGCTCAATGAGCAGTTCTTC.

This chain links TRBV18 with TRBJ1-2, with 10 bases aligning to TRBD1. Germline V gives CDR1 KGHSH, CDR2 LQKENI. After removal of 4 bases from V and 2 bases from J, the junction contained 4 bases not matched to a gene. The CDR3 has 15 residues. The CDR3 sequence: CASSHRQGANYGYTF. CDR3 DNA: TGTGCCAGCTCACACCGACAGGGGGCAAACTATGGCTACACCTTC.

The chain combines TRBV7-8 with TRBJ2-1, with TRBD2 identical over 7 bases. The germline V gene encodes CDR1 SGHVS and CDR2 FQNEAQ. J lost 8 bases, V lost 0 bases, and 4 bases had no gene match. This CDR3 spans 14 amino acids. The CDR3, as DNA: TGTGCCAGCAGCTTAGCGCGGGGGATCTATGAGCAGTTCTTC. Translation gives CASSLARGIYEQFF.

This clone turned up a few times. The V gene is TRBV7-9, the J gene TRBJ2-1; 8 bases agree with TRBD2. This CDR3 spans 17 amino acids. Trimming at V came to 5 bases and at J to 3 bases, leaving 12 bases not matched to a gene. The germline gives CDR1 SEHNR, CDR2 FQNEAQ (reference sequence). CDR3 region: CASSPALGSGGYNEQFF. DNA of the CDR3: TGTGCCAGCAGCCCCGCCCTGGGGAGCGGGGGCTACAATGAGCAGTTCTTC.

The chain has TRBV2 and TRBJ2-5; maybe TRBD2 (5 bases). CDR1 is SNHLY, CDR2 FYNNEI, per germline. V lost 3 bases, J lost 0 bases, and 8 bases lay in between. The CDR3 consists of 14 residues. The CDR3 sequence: CASSDWRDQETQYF. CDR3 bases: TGTGCCAGCAGTGACTGGCGGGACCAAGAGACCCAGTACTTC.

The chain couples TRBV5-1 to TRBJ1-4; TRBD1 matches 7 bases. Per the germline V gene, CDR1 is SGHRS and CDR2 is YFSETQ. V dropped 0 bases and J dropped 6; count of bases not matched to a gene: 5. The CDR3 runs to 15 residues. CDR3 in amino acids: CASSLGARGHEKLFF. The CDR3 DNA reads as TGCGCCAGCAGCTTGGGAGCAAGGGGGCATGAAAAACTGTTTTTT.

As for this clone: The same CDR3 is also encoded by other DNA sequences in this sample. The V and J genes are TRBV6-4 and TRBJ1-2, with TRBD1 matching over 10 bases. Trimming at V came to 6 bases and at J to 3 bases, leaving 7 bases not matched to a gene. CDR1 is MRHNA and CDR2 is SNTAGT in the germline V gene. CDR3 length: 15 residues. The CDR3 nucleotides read TGTGCCAGCAGCTACACCGGGACAGGGGACTATGGCTACACCTTC. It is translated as CASSYTGTGDYGYTF.

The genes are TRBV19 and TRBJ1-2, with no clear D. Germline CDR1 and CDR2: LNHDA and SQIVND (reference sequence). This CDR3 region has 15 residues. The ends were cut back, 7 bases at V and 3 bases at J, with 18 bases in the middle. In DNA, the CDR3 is TGTGCCAGTACCAGGCGAGGTACGGTCGACTATGGCTACACCTTC. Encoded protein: CASTRRGTVDYGYTF.

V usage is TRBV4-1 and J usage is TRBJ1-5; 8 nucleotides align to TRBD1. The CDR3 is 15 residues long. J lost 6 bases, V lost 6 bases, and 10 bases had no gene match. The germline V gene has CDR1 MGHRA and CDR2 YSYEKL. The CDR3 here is CASREGTGGVQPQHF. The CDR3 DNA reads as TGCGCCAGCAGGGAGGGGACAGGAGGAGTTCAGCCCCAGCATTTT.

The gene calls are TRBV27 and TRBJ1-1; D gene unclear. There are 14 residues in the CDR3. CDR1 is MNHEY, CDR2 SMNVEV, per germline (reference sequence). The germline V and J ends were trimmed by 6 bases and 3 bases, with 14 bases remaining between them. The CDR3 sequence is CASRGGRFDTEAFF. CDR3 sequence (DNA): TGTGCCAGCAGGGGAGGTCGGTTCGACACTGAAGCTTTCTTT.

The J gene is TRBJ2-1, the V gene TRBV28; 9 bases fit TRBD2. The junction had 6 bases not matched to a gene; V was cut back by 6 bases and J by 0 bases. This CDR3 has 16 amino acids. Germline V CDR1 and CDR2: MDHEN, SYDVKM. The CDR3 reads CASSPISGSSYNEQFF. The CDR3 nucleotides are TGTGCCAGCAGCCCTATTAGCGGGAGCTCCTACAATGAGCAGTTCTTC.

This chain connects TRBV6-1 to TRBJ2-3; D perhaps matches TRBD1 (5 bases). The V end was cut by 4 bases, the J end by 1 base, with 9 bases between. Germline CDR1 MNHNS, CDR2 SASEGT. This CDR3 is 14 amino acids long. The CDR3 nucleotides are TGTGCCAGCAGTGTAGGGGCGGGCACAGATACGCAGTATTTT. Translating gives CASSVGAGTDTQYF.